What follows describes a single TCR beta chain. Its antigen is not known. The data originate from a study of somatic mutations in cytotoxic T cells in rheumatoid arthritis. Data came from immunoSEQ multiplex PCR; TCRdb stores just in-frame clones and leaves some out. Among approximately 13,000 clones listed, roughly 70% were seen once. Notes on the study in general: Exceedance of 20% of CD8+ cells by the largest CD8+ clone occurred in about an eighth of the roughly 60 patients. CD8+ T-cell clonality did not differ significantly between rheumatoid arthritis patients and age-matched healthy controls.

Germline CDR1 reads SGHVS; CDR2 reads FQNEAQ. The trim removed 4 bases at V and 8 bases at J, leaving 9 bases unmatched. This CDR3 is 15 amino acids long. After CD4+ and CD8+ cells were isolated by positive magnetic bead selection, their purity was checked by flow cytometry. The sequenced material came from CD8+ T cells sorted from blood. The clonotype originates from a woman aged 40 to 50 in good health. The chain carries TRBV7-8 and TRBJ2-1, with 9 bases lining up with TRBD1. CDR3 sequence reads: CASSSPGQGAHEQFF. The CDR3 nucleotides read TGTGCCAGCAGCTCGCCGGGACAGGGCGCCCATGAGCAGTTCTTC.